This T cell receptor (beta chain) was sequenced for a study of technical replicates of blood from a few donors. Sequencing was performed with immunoSEQ multiplex PCR; in TCRdb, only in-frame clones are kept and a portion is missing. The table has around 57,000 clones, around 97% seen once. V was cut by 4 bases and J by 3 bases, with 13 bases left in between. The length of the CDR3 is 14 residues. Looked up from germline, CDR1 is WNHNN and CDR2 is SYGVQD (reference sequence). Sequences were obtained from T cells isolated from PBMCs. The sequence derives from a human donor in good health. The rearrangement links TRBV10-1 to TRBJ2-7, with unresolved D. The CDR3 DNA follows: TGCGCCAGCAGTGCCCGAGGTTCTGACTACGAGCAGTACTTC. Translated: CASSARGSDYEQYF.